This T cell receptor (beta chain) was sequenced in a study of T cell changes during pregnancy in multiple sclerosis. V lost 1 base to trimming and J lost 8 bases; unmatched junction nucleotides: 10. The germline V gene encodes CDR1 SEHNR and CDR2 FQNEAQ (reference sequence). CDR3 length: 16 residues. Assay: immunoSEQ multiplex PCR; the TCRdb copy retains only in-frame clones and omits some. The data contain around 97,000 clones, 85% to 95% of them seen just once; the ten biggest clones take up around 0.92%. The source was peripheral blood, collected after pregnancy. This chain joins TRBV7-9 and TRBJ2-1; 8 bases line up with TRBD2. This receptor was identified in a female donor with multiple sclerosis, enrolled in a pregnancy study. The CDR3 sequence is CASSLDSGIELDEQFF. Here the CDR3 DNA reads TGTGCCAGCAGCTTAGATAGCGGGATAGAACTCGATGAGCAGTTCTTC.